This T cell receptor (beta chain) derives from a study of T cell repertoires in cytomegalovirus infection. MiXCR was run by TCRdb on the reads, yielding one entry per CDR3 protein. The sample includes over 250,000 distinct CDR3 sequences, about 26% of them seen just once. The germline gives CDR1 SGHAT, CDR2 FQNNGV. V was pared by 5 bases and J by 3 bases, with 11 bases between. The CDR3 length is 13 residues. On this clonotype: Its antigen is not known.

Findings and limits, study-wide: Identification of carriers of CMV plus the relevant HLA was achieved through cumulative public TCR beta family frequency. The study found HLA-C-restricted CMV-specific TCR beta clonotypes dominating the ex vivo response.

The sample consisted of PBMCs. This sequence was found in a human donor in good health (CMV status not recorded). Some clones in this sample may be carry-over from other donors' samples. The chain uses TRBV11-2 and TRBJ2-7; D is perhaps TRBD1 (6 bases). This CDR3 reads CASSRNRDYEQYF. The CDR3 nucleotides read TGTGCCAGCAGCCGTAACAGGGACTACGAGCAGTACTTC.